These 30 T cell receptor beta chains were all obtained from the same sample, sequenced in a study of T cell clonality in common variable immunodeficiency. Clones were read by immunoSEQ multiplex PCR, and TCRdb kept only the in-frame ones, dropping some. The sample shows about 60,000 clones, none of them appearing just once. What was sequenced was peripheral blood mononuclear cells. All receptors derive from a person aged 18 to 70 in good health.

This clone has a handful of counts. The read comes to an end 3 residues before the CDR3 does, leaving the germline J gene to fill in the end. The gene calls are TRBV5-8 and TRBJ1-2; tentative D call: TRBD1 (6 bases). The CDR3 is made up of 15 amino acids. Trimming stripped 2 bases from V and 3 bases from J, with 14 bases between. In germline, CDR1 is SGHTS, CDR2 YDEGEE. CDR3 bases read: TGTGCCAGCAGCTTCGGACAGACTCCCTACTATGGC. Amino acid sequence: CASSFGQTPYYG. The full-length CDR3 reads as CASSFGQTPYYGYTF.

Concerning this clone itself: Coverage ceases 3 residues before the CDR3 finishes, and the germline J gene fills in the end. This chain uses TRBV5-1 with TRBJ2-6, with D hard to call. Trimming took 3 bases from V and 0 from J, leaving 4 bases between them. This CDR3 is built from 14 residues. The germline gives CDR1 SGHRS, CDR2 YFSETQ. This chain's CDR3 is CASSSVSGANVLTF. The CDR3 bases that were read are TGCGCCAGCAGCTCGGTCTCTGGGGCCAACGTC.

At least ten counts were recorded for this clone. The read halts 3 residues ahead of the CDR3 end, with the missing end drawn from the germline J gene. The chain combines TRBV7-6 with TRBJ2-2, with 8 positions matching TRBD2. Trimming took 3 bases from V and 5 from J; bases not matched to a gene: 8. This CDR3 has 16 residues. Germline CDR1 reads SGHVS; CDR2 reads FNYEAQ. CDR3 DNA (partial): TGTGCCAGCAGCTTTGGTCTCCGGGGGGGTACCGGGGAG. It is translated as CASSFGLRGGTGE. The entire CDR3 reads CASSFGLRGGTGELFF. The full variable domain, its missing parts supplied by reference TRBV7-6 and TRBJ2-2, is GAGVSQSPRYKVTKRGQDVALRCDPISGHVSLYWYRQALGQGPEFLTYFNYEAQQDKSGLPNDRFSAERPEGSISTLTIQRTEQRDSAMYRCASSFGLRGGTGELFFGEGSRLTVL.

This clone appeared many times. Read data end 3 residues before the CDR3 end; the end is taken from the germline J gene. The chain links TRBV18 to TRBJ1-3; 8 nucleotides agree with TRBD1. Germline-derived CDR1 and CDR2 are KGHSH and LQKENI. With V trimmed by 6 bases and J by 0 bases, 10 bases remained unmatched. The CDR3 has 17 amino acids. The covered CDR3 bases are TGTGCCAGCTCGCCCCTGGGACAGGCCGACTCTGGAAACACC. This codes for CASSPLGQADSGNT. The entire CDR3 sequence reads CASSPLGQADSGNTIYF.

This clone has ten or more counts. The read terminates 3 residues ahead of where the CDR3 ends, so the germline J gene completes it. The chain is built from TRBV5-1 and TRBJ2-7; D gene unclear. The CDR3 extends over 12 amino acids. Germline CDR1 reads SGHRS; CDR2 reads YFSETQ. Trimming left V 4 bases short and J 6 bases short, with 11 bases between. The CDR3 bases that were read are TGCGCCAGCAGCCCTAACCCCGGCGAG. It yields the protein CASSPNPGE. The full CDR3 sequence reads CASSPNPGEQYF.

This clone was observed many times. The CDR3 end falls 3 residues outside the read, so it is completed with the germline J gene. The chain uses TRBV19 and TRBJ2-3, with 8 nucleotides matching TRBD2. The germline V gene has CDR1 LNHDA and CDR2 SQIVND (reference sequence). Unmatched junction bases numbered 9, after V lost 5 bases and J lost 5 bases. This CDR3 has 15 residues. CDR3 bases read: TGTGCCAGTAGTCCGTCGGGACTAGTAAAAGATACG. Encoded protein: CASSPSGLVKDT. From start to end, the CDR3 is CASSPSGLVKDTQYF.

This clone was observed many times. The missing CDR3 end, 3 residues past where the read stops, is filled in from the germline J gene. This chain joins TRBV14 and TRBJ1-1; TRBD1 matches 7 bases. This CDR3 contains 11 residues. Germline V gives CDR1 SGHDN, CDR2 FVKESK. The covered CDR3 bases are TGTGCCAGCAGCAAGGGGGCAGAA. It yields the protein CASSKGAE. The whole CDR3 reads CASSKGAEAFF.

This clone was seen repeatedly, ten times or more. Sequencing ends 3 residues short of the CDR3 end; the germline J gene provides the rest. This chain uses TRBV6-4 with TRBJ1-1, with 10 nucleotides matching TRBD1. Germline CDR1 and CDR2: MRHNA and SNTAGT. V shed 5 bases and J 3 bases; nucleotides not matched to a gene: 6. The CDR3 length is 15 residues. Incomplete CDR3 DNA: TGTGCCAGCAGTCGGGACAGGGGTTCGTACACTGAA. Its translation is CASSRDRGSYTE. The whole CDR3 protein reads CASSRDRGSYTEAFF.

With regard to this clone: The read finishes 3 residues shy of the CDR3 end, and the germline J gene is used to complete it. The V call is TRBV7-8, the J call TRBJ2-5; TRBD1 matches 7 bases. The germline gives CDR1 SGHVS, CDR2 FQNEAQ. J lost 2 bases, V lost 0 bases, and 3 bases had no gene match. The CDR3 is made up of 15 amino acids. Partial CDR3 DNA: TGTGCCAGCAGCTTAGCCCGGGGACAGCAAGAGACC. Translated: CASSLARGQQET. The full CDR3 protein is CASSLARGQQETQYF.

There are many counts of this clone. Coverage ceases 3 residues before the CDR3 finishes, and the germline J gene fills in the end. The chain carries TRBV19 and TRBJ1-5; 7 bases match TRBD1. The CDR3 consists of 17 residues. The germline V gene encodes CDR1 LNHDA and CDR2 SQIVND (reference sequence). The J segment lost 3 bases and the V segment lost 3 bases, leaving 11 bases of the junction unmatched. The DNA read from the CDR3 is TGTGCCAGTAGTATTCCCCCGGGACAGCCCTACAATCAGCCC. Encoded protein: CASSIPPGQPYNQP. The entire CDR3 is CASSIPPGQPYNQPQHF.

This clone showed up many times. Read sequence stops 3 residues before the CDR3 end, and the germline J gene provides the missing end. The chain recombines TRBV7-3 with TRBJ2-1; TRBD2 is a possible D gene (7 bases). The CDR3 totals 16 residues. Trimming took off 2 bases at V and 7 bases at J, with 18 bases between the two ends. Germline V gives CDR1 SGHTA, CDR2 FQGTGA. The CDR3 here is CASSLQGGANRNEQFF. The CDR3 bases that were read are TGTGCCAGCAGCTTACAAGGGGGGGCCAATAGGAATGAG.

This clone was seen many times. The CDR3 end lies 3 residues beyond the end of the read and is filled in from the germline J gene. V and J are TRBV7-3 and TRBJ2-5; TRBD1 agrees at 7 bases. The V segment lost 5 bases and the J segment 5 bases; nucleotides outside the gene matches: 5. Germline-derived CDR1 and CDR2 are SGHTA and FQGTGA. The CDR3 is 13 amino acids. The sequenced CDR3 bases are TGTGCCAGCAGCCGGACAGGCCAGGAGACC. Amino acid sequence: CASSRTGQET. The whole CDR3 sequence is CASSRTGQETQYF.

This clone was detected many times. The CDR3 here is CASSLEGAHNEQFF. Partial CDR3 DNA: TGTGCCAGCAGCTTAGAGGGGGCCCACAATGAG. The chain links TRBV7-7 to TRBJ2-1; 7 positions match TRBD1. The CDR3 end lies 3 residues beyond the end of the read and is filled in from the germline J gene. CDR1 and CDR2 (germline): SSHAT, FNYEAQ (reference sequence). With V trimmed by 1 base and J by 5 bases, 2 bases remained unmatched. The CDR3 is 14 amino acids. The whole variable domain, remainder taken from reference TRBV7-7 and TRBJ2-1, is GAGVSQSPRYKVTKRGQDVTLRCDPISSHATLYWYQQALGQGPEFLTYFNYEAQPDKSGLPSDRFSAERPEGSISTLTIQRTEQRDSAMYRCASSLEGAHNEQFFGPGTRLTVL.

This clone occurred many times. Read sequence stops 3 residues before the CDR3 end, and the germline J gene provides the missing end. This chain connects TRBV7-2 to TRBJ2-3, with a weak D call TRBD1 (5 bases). Trimming took 7 bases from V and 6 from J, leaving 20 bases between them. CDR3 length: 15 amino acids. Germline CDR1 reads SGHTA; CDR2 reads FQGNSA. CDR3 bases read: TGTGCCAGCACGAGAAAGTGGGGCCGTGTGGATACG. Amino acid sequence: CASTRKWGRVDT. The CDR3, in full, reads CASTRKWGRVDTQYF.

This clone was detected ten times or more. The read falls 3 residues short of the CDR3 end, and the missing part is taken from the germline J gene. V and J are TRBV19 and TRBJ2-7; 7 bases line up with TRBD2. This CDR3 is built from 12 residues. Trimming cost V 9 bases and J 3 bases; bases outside gene matches: 5. In germline, CDR1 is LNHDA, CDR2 SQIVND (reference sequence). Partial CDR3 DNA: TGTGCCAGCTCGGGGGGATTCTACGAG. It translates to CASSGGFYE. The entire CDR3 sequence reads CASSGGFYEQYF.

Many counts were recorded for this clone. The read gets to within 3 residues of the CDR3 end, and the germline J gene fills in the rest. The chain couples TRBV2 to TRBJ1-1; no definite D call. V was cut by 8 bases and J by 2 bases, with 12 bases left in between. Germline values: CDR1 SNHLY, CDR2 FYNNEI. CDR3 length equals 13 residues. The CDR3 loop reads CASQENLNTEAFF. The covered CDR3 bases are TGTGCCAGCCAGGAAAATCTCAACACTGAA.

This clone showed up many times. The read halts 3 residues ahead of the CDR3 end, with the missing end drawn from the germline J gene. This sequence joins TRBV15 and TRBJ2-7; D not certain. The CDR3 runs to 15 residues. The V end lost 2 bases, the J end lost 5 bases, and 16 bases lay between the germline ends. Germline CDR1 is LNHNV and CDR2 is YYDKDF (reference sequence). The CDR3: CATSRFNPALNEQYF. The sequenced CDR3 bases are TGTGCCACCAGCAGATTTAACCCCGCGTTGAACGAG.

In its sample, this clone was seen many times. The sequence runs out 3 residues before the end of the CDR3; the remainder is reconstructed from the germline J gene. This sequence joins TRBV19 and TRBJ1-6; perhaps TRBD1 as D (6 bases). The CDR3 covers 14 residues. Germline CDR1 LNHDA, CDR2 SQIVND (reference sequence). V dropped 3 bases and J dropped 10 bases, with 13 bases sitting between them. The CDR3 DNA, read in part, is TGTGCCAGTAGTATCGACGCAACAGGGTCACCC. This gives the protein CASSIDATGSP. The entire CDR3 is CASSIDATGSPLHF.

This clone was counted a few times. The read gets to within 3 residues of the CDR3 end, and the germline J gene fills in the rest. The J gene is TRBJ1-1, the V gene TRBV5-1; possible D gene TRBD1, 5 bases. Germline lookup yields CDR1 SGHRS and CDR2 YFSETQ. This CDR3 region has 14 residues. The V end was cut by 7 bases, the J end by 4 bases, with 17 bases between. CDR3 bases read: TGCGCCAGCCGGTTCGGGGGATCAGGCACTGAA. The encoded protein is CASRFGGSGTE. From start to end, the CDR3 is CASRFGGSGTEAFF. Full variable domain (missing parts from reference TRBV5-1 and TRBJ1-1): KAGVTQTPRYLIKTRGQQVTLSCSPISGHRSVSWYQQTPGQGLQFLFEYFSETQRNKGNFPGRFSGRQFSNSRSEMNVSTLELGDSALYLCASRFGGSGTEAFFGQGTRLTVV.

Ten or more counts support this clone. The CDR3 extends 3 residues past the end of the read, so its final part is completed from the germline J gene. The chain links TRBV10-3 to TRBJ2-7; possibly TRBD1 for D (6 bases). With 6 bases removed from V and 0 bases from J, the gap between germline ends came to 12 bases. There are 14 residues in the CDR3. Germline lookup yields CDR1 ENHRY and CDR2 SYGVKD. Here the CDR3 reads CAISRDTNSYEQYF. The covered CDR3 bases are TGTGCCATCAGCCGGGACACCAACTCCTACGAG.

In this sample, this clone turned up many times. The DNA ends 3 residues before the CDR3 does, and the rest of the CDR3 is filled in from the germline J gene. The chain recombines TRBV29-1 with TRBJ2-1; D is perhaps TRBD2 (6 bases). The CDR3 consists of 16 residues. In germline, CDR1 is SQVTM, CDR2 ANQGSEA. Deletions cut 4 bases from V and 3 bases from J, with 19 bases between. The CDR3 region is CSVGLVDASIYNEQFF. The sequenced CDR3 bases are TGCAGCGTTGGACTAGTCGACGCCTCAATCTACAATGAG.

This clone was counted many times. The sequenced fragment ends 3 residues before the CDR3 boundary, so the rest is inferred from the germline J gene. The chain combines TRBV19 with TRBJ2-3; 8 positions agree with TRBD2. The CDR3 has 13 residues. Germline CDR1 LNHDA, CDR2 SQIVND (reference sequence). Losses at the gene ends were 3 bases for V and 4 bases for J; bases not matched to a gene: 0. The sequenced CDR3 bases are TGTGCCAGTAGTATGGGACTAGCAGATACG. This sequence encodes CASSMGLADT. The full CDR3 sequence reads CASSMGLADTQYF.

This clone appeared many times. Read coverage stops 3 residues before the CDR3 terminus; the germline J gene supplies the remainder. V is TRBV30 and J is TRBJ1-2; TRBD1 aligns across 9 bases. With 3 bases clipped from V and 4 bases from J, the junction kept 6 bases outside the gene matches. The CDR3 covers 14 residues. Germline CDR1 is GTSNPN and CDR2 is SVGIG (reference sequence). The CDR3 here is CAWSSGTGFYGYTF. The sequenced part of the CDR3 DNA is TGTGCCTGGAGCTCCGGGACAGGGTTCTATGGC.

This clone has a count of ten or more. The sequence runs out 3 residues before the end of the CDR3; the remainder is reconstructed from the germline J gene. V and J are TRBV18 and TRBJ2-3, with D possibly being TRBD2 (6 bases). CDR3 length: 12 amino acids. CDR1 KGHSH and CDR2 LQKENI come from the germline V gene. The CDR3 DNA, read in part, is TGTGCCAGCTCACCGACTAGTGACACG. Translation: CASSPTSDT. The full CDR3 protein is CASSPTSDTQYF.

This clone came up many times. The CDR3 spells CASNFGTSSYNEQFF. Partial CDR3 DNA: TGTGCCAGCAACTTCGGGACTAGCTCCTACAATGAG. V usage is TRBV5-8 and J usage is TRBJ2-1, with 8 bases aligning to TRBD2. The read is 3 residues too short to cover the CDR3 end, so that end is filled in from the germline J gene. The J segment lost 0 bases and the V segment lost 6 bases, leaving 5 bases of the junction unmatched. Germline V CDR1 and CDR2: SGHTS, YDEGEE. The length of the CDR3 is 15 residues.

This clone was counted ten times or more. The CDR3 goes on 3 residues after the read ends, and that part is filled in from the germline J gene. The V and J genes are TRBV29-1 and TRBJ2-4; weak D call: TRBD1 (5 bases). The CDR3 has 12 amino acids. Germline V gives CDR1 SQVTM, CDR2 ANQGSEA. The chain's CDR3 is CSVEGDGAAQYF. Partial CDR3 DNA: TGCAGCGTTGAAGGAGATGGGGCTGCT. The variable domain in full, completed from reference TRBV29-1 and TRBJ2-4, reads SAVISQKPSRDICQRGTSLTIQCQVDSQVTMMFWYRQQPGQSLTLIATANQGSEATYESGFVIDKFPISRPNLTFSTLTVSNMSPEDSSIYLCSVEGDGAAQYFGAGTRLSVL.

This clone was found a few times. The CDR3 loop is CASSLASGTGANSPLHF. CDR3 bases read: TGTGCCAGCAGCTTGGCCTCCGGGACAGGGGCAAATTCACCC. The V gene is TRBV13, the J gene TRBJ1-6; 10 bases map to TRBD1. Sequencing ends 3 residues short of the CDR3 end; the germline J gene provides the rest. The CDR3 spans 17 residues. The trim removed 3 bases at V and 7 bases at J, leaving 9 bases unmatched. From germline, CDR1 is PRHDT and CDR2 FYEKMQ (reference sequence).

This clone was counted at least ten times. Sequencing ends 3 residues short of the CDR3 end; the germline J gene provides the rest. This chain joins TRBV20-1 and TRBJ2-3; the D gene is possibly TRBD1 (6 bases). Germline lookup yields CDR1 DFQATT and CDR2 SNEGSKA (reference sequence). This CDR3 contains 12 residues. The sequenced part of the CDR3 DNA is TGCACTGTAGGGGGAACCACAGATACG. This codes for CTVGGTTDT. The whole CDR3 reads CTVGGTTDTQYF.

This clone was counted ten times or more. The CDR3 end is not reached by the read, which stops 3 residues before it; the germline J gene fills it in. V usage is TRBV5-5 and J usage is TRBJ1-1; a weak D match, TRBD1 (5 bases). Germline V gene lookup returns CDR1 SGHKS and CDR2 YYEKEE (reference sequence). Between the trimmed V and J ends, which lost 2 bases and 1 base, there was a span of 9 bases. The CDR3 covers 14 residues. The CDR3 reads CASSLGVRNTEAFF. The DNA read from the CDR3 is TGTGCCAGCAGCTTAGGGGTGAGGAACACTGAA.

This clone was detected many times. The CDR3 end lies 3 residues beyond the end of the read and is filled in from the germline J gene. This chain uses TRBV9 with TRBJ2-3, with TRBD1 identical over 10 bases. Germline CDR1 reads SGDLS; CDR2 reads YYNGEE. J gave up 5 bases and V 6 bases, and 6 bases lay outside the gene matches. The CDR3 runs 14 residues. The covered CDR3 bases are TGTGCCAGCACCTTGGACAGGGGGGAAGATACG. Its translation: CASTLDRGEDT. The complete CDR3 sequence is CASTLDRGEDTQYF. The whole variable domain, remainder taken from reference TRBV9 and TRBJ2-3, is DSGVTQTPKHLITATGQRVTLRCSPRSGDLSVYWYQQSLDQGLQFLIQYYNGEERAKGNILERFSAQQFPDLHSELNLSSLELGDSALYFCASTLDRGEDTQYFGPGTRLTVL.